This is a list of T cell receptor beta chains from one sample in a study of molecular identifiers for immune sequencing clone quantification. TCRdb ran MiXCR on the PCR reads and lists one entry per CDR3 protein. This sample has 97,000 or so distinct CDR3 sequences, with around 30% found just once. Sequenced material: naive CD8+ T cells from blood, with Jurkat cell RNA spiked in. The receptors originated from a human donor in good health. Some libraries in this study had Jurkat cell RNA spiked in. Each CDR3 is given with its conserved first and last residue. A D gene is named only where the DNA matches it firmly. The size entry is marked missing in some rows and otherwise reads once, few, many or a size class.

v_call: TRBV9; j_call: TRBJ2-1; d_call: -; clone_size: few; cdr3_length: 13; cdr3_aa: CASSHGPYNEQFF; cdr3_nt: TGTGCCAGCAGCCACGGACCCTACAATGAGCAGTTCTTC
v_call: TRBV13; j_call: TRBJ2-4; d_call: TRBD2; clone_size: -; cdr3_length: 18; cdr3_aa: CASTQLQGLGGAKNIQYF; cdr3_nt: TGTGCCAGCACCCAACTCCAGGGACTAGGCGGAGCCAAAAACATTCAGTACTTC
v_call: TRBV28; j_call: TRBJ2-3; d_call: -; clone_size: -; cdr3_length: 15; cdr3_aa: CASSLLEESTDTQYF; cdr3_nt: TGTGCCAGCAGTTTACTGGAAGAGAGCACAGATACGCAGTATTTT
v_call: TRBV28; j_call: TRBJ1-1; d_call: -; clone_size: -; cdr3_length: 13; cdr3_aa: CARNGGFLTEAFF; cdr3_nt: TGTGCCAGAAATGGGGGGTTTCTCACTGAAGCTTTCTTT
v_call: TRBV9; j_call: TRBJ2-3; d_call: TRBD2; clone_size: -; cdr3_length: 15; cdr3_aa: CASSVASGRTDTQYF; cdr3_nt: TGTGCCAGCAGCGTGGCTAGCGGGAGAACAGATACGCAGTATTTT
v_call: TRBV28; j_call: TRBJ2-7; d_call: -; clone_size: many; cdr3_length: 15; cdr3_aa: CASSLEPEEVYEQYF; cdr3_nt: TGTGCCAGCAGTTTAGAACCCGAGGAGGTTTACGAGCAGTACTTC
v_call: TRBV4-1; j_call: TRBJ1-5; d_call: -; clone_size: few; cdr3_length: 13; cdr3_aa: CASSQEFSHNLHF; cdr3_nt: TGCGCCAGCAGCCAAGAGTTTTCGCACAACTTGCATTTT
v_call: TRBV27; j_call: TRBJ2-3; d_call: -; clone_size: many; cdr3_length: 14; cdr3_aa: CASSLRPVADTQYF; cdr3_nt: TGTGCCAGCAGTTTAAGACCGGTAGCAGATACGCAGTATTTT
v_call: TRBV20-1; j_call: TRBJ2-5; d_call: -; clone_size: few; cdr3_length: 17; cdr3_aa: CSARRFNGGRRRETQYF; cdr3_nt: TGCAGTGCTAGACGGTTTAACGGGGGCCGGCGCCGGGAGACCCAGTACTTC
v_call: TRBV6-2/TRBV6-3; j_call: TRBJ1-2; d_call: -; clone_size: few; cdr3_length: 13; cdr3_aa: CASSDFANYGYTF; cdr3_nt: TGTGCCAGCAGTGACTTTGCTAACTATGGCTACACCTTC
v_call: TRBV6-1; j_call: TRBJ2-4; d_call: -; clone_size: few; cdr3_length: 14; cdr3_aa: CASSDFRFVDIQYF; cdr3_nt: TGTGCCAGCAGTGACTTCAGGTTTGTGGACATTCAGTACTTC
v_call: TRBV29-1; j_call: TRBJ1-1; d_call: -; clone_size: -; cdr3_length: 11; cdr3_aa: CSSPGPTEAFF; cdr3_nt: TGCAGCTCCCCCGGGCCCACTGAAGCTTTCTTT
v_call: TRBV15; j_call: TRBJ2-2; d_call: TRBD2; clone_size: -; cdr3_length: 16; cdr3_aa: CATSATSGMNTGELFF; cdr3_nt: TGTGCCACCAGCGCGACTAGCGGGATGAACACCGGGGAGCTGTTTTTT
v_call: TRBV20-1; j_call: TRBJ2-1; d_call: TRBD2; clone_size: -; cdr3_length: 16; cdr3_aa: CSARERPSGSNGEQFF; cdr3_nt: TGCAGTGCTAGAGAGCGCCCTAGCGGGAGCAACGGGGAGCAGTTCTTC
v_call: TRBV7-2; j_call: TRBJ1-2; d_call: TRBD1; clone_size: -; cdr3_length: 13; cdr3_aa: CASSAQGAGGYTF; cdr3_nt: TGTGCCAGCAGCGCACAGGGGGCTGGCGGCTACACCTTC
v_call: TRBV20-1; j_call: TRBJ1-4; d_call: -; clone_size: few; cdr3_length: 17; cdr3_aa: CSARTGGGLGYNEKLFF; cdr3_nt: TGCAGTGCTAGAACTGGGGGGGGCCTGGGCTATAATGAAAAACTGTTTTTT
v_call: TRBV5-6; j_call: TRBJ1-1; d_call: -; clone_size: many; cdr3_length: 13; cdr3_aa: CASSSGGSTQAFF; cdr3_nt: TGTGCCAGCAGCTCAGGAGGATCGACGCAAGCTTTCTTT
v_call: TRBV29-1; j_call: TRBJ2-7; d_call: TRBD1; clone_size: many; cdr3_length: 12; cdr3_aa: CSVVTGPYEQYF; cdr3_nt: TGCAGCGTGGTGACAGGGCCCTACGAGCAGTACTTC
v_call: TRBV4-3; j_call: TRBJ2-7; d_call: -; clone_size: -; cdr3_length: 16; cdr3_aa: CASSQVRVGVSYEQYF; cdr3_nt: TGCGCCAGCAGCCAAGTTCGAGTCGGGGTCTCCTACGAGCAGTACTTC
v_call: TRBV13; j_call: TRBJ2-7; d_call: TRBD2; clone_size: few; cdr3_length: 14; cdr3_aa: CASSFRTSSYEQYF; cdr3_nt: TGTGCCAGCAGCTTTCGGACTAGTAGCTACGAGCAGTACTTC
v_call: TRBV29-1; j_call: TRBJ2-6; d_call: -; clone_size: many; cdr3_length: 14; cdr3_aa: CSVESQSGANVLTF; cdr3_nt: TGCAGCGTTGAGTCACAATCTGGGGCCAACGTCCTGACTTTC
v_call: TRBV11-2; j_call: TRBJ2-3; d_call: -; clone_size: few; cdr3_length: 19; cdr3_aa: CASSDRALSGGDFADTQYF; cdr3_nt: TGTGCCAGCAGCGATCGTGCACTCTCAGGGGGGGATTTCGCAGATACGCAGTATTTT
v_call: TRBV2; j_call: TRBJ2-7; d_call: -; clone_size: -; cdr3_length: 13; cdr3_aa: CASSGASAYEQYF; cdr3_nt: TGTGCCAGCAGTGGTGCGAGTGCCTACGAGCAGTACTTC
v_call: TRBV6-6; j_call: TRBJ2-7; d_call: -; clone_size: -; cdr3_length: 14; cdr3_aa: CASSYSYPSYEQYF; cdr3_nt: TGTGCCAGCAGTTACTCCTACCCCTCCTACGAGCAGTACTTC
v_call: TRBV5-1; j_call: TRBJ1-4; d_call: TRBD1; clone_size: -; cdr3_length: 15; cdr3_aa: CASSWTGGFNEKLFF; cdr3_nt: TGCGCCAGCAGCTGGACAGGGGGATTTAATGAAAAACTGTTTTTT
v_call: TRBV27; j_call: TRBJ2-3; d_call: TRBD2; clone_size: many; cdr3_length: 15; cdr3_aa: CASTPGLASRDTQYF; cdr3_nt: TGTGCCAGCACCCCTGGACTAGCTTCCAGAGATACGCAGTATTTT
v_call: TRBV2; j_call: TRBJ2-2; d_call: -; clone_size: -; cdr3_length: 14; cdr3_aa: CASRFTTNTGELFF; cdr3_nt: TGTGCCAGCAGGTTTACTACCAACACCGGGGAGCTGTTTTTT
v_call: TRBV6-2/TRBV6-3; j_call: TRBJ2-3; d_call: -; clone_size: -; cdr3_length: 16; cdr3_aa: CASSYSRGGRTDTQYF; cdr3_nt: TGTGCCAGCAGTTACTCCCGTGGGGGGCGCACAGATACGCAGTATTTT
v_call: TRBV7-2; j_call: TRBJ2-5; d_call: -; clone_size: -; cdr3_length: 15; cdr3_aa: CASSYLPPLRQTQYF; cdr3_nt: TGTGCCAGCAGCTATTTACCCCCTTTGAGGCAGACCCAGTACTTC
v_call: TRBV19; j_call: TRBJ1-1; d_call: -; clone_size: many; cdr3_length: 12; cdr3_aa: CASREGHTEAFF; cdr3_nt: TGTGCCAGTAGGGAGGGGCACACTGAAGCTTTCTTT
v_call: TRBV13; j_call: TRBJ2-5; d_call: -; clone_size: -; cdr3_length: 16; cdr3_aa: CASSTRRDTVLGTQYF; cdr3_nt: TGTGCCAGCAGCACTAGACGGGACACCGTACTTGGGACCCAGTACTTC
v_call: TRBV4-3; j_call: TRBJ2-1; d_call: TRBD1; clone_size: -; cdr3_length: 16; cdr3_aa: CASSQDRGPTYNEQFF; cdr3_nt: TGCGCCAGCAGCCAAGACAGGGGGCCGACCTACAATGAGCAGTTCTTC
v_call: TRBV20-1; j_call: TRBJ1-6; d_call: TRBD1; clone_size: few; cdr3_length: 13; cdr3_aa: CSALGQGDSPLHF; cdr3_nt: TGCAGTGCCCTTGGGCAGGGGGATTCACCCCTCCACTTT
v_call: TRBV5-1; j_call: TRBJ2-3; d_call: TRBD2; clone_size: -; cdr3_length: 15; cdr3_aa: CASSRDSGTTDTQYF; cdr3_nt: TGCGCCAGCAGCCGGGATAGCGGGACCACAGATACGCAGTATTTT
v_call: TRBV18; j_call: TRBJ2-5; d_call: -; clone_size: -; cdr3_length: 14; cdr3_aa: CASSRGQNQETQYF; cdr3_nt: TGTGCCAGCTCTCGCGGACAGAACCAAGAGACCCAGTACTTC
v_call: TRBV4-3; j_call: TRBJ2-1; d_call: TRBD2; clone_size: -; cdr3_length: 15; cdr3_aa: CASSQDLTSGNEQFF; cdr3_nt: TGCGCCAGCAGCCAAGATCTGACTAGCGGCAATGAGCAGTTCTTC
v_call: TRBV6-2/TRBV6-3; j_call: TRBJ2-7; d_call: -; clone_size: -; cdr3_length: 14; cdr3_aa: CASSYLQYSYEQYF; cdr3_nt: TGTGCCAGCAGTTACCTACAGTACTCCTACGAGCAGTACTTC
v_call: TRBV18; j_call: TRBJ2-3; d_call: TRBD2; clone_size: -; cdr3_length: 17; cdr3_aa: CASSPPAREGRTDTQYF; cdr3_nt: TGTGCCAGCTCACCACCGGCGCGGGAGGGCCGCACAGATACGCAGTATTTT